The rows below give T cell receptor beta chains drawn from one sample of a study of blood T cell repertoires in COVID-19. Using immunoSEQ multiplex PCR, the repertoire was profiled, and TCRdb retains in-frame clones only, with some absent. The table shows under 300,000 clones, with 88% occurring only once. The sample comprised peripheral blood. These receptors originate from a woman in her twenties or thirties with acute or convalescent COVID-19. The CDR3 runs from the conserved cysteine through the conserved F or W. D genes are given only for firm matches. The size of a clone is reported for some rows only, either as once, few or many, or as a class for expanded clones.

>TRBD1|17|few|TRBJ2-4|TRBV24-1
TGTGCCACCAGTGACCCCGGACAGGGGGCTGCCAAAAACATTCAGTACTTC
CATSDPGQGAAKNIQYF
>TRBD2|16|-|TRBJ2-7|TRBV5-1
TGCGCCAGCAGCTCCAGTAGCGGGAGAAGCTCCTACGAGCAGTACTTC
CASSSSSGRSSYEQYF
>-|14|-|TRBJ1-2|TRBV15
TGTGCCACCAGCAGAGAAGGGGTTGGCTATGGCTACACCTTC
CATSREGVGYGYTF
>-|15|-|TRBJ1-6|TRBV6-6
TGTGCCAGCAGTTACTCTCGGACAGAAAATTCACCCCTCCACTTT
CASSYSRTENSPLHF
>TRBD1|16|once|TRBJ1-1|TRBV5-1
TGCGCCAGCAGCTTGGCAGGGGGCATTTTGATTACTGAAGCTTTCTTT
CASSLAGGILITEAFF
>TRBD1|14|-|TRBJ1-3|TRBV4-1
TGCGCCAGCAGCCAAGAGGGACAGTACAACACCATATATTTT
CASSQEGQYNTIYF
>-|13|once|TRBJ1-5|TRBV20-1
TGCAGTGCTAGTTTGGGGACTAATCAGCCCCAGCATTTT
CSASLGTNQPQHF
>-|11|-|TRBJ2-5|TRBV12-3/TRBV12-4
TGTGCCAGCAGTGACAGAGAGACCCAGTACTTC
CASSDRETQYF
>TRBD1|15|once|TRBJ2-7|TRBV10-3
TGTGCCATCAGACCCGGGACAGGGGCCGCCTACGAGCAGTACTTC
CAIRPGTGAAYEQYF
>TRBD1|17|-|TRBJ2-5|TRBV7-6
TGTGCCAGCAGCTTCTTAGCGTGGACAGGGGCTCGAGAGACCCAGTACTTC
CASSFLAWTGARETQYF
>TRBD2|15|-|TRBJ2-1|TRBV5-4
TGTGCCAGCAGCTTGTCGACTAGCGTAAACAATGAGCAGTTCTTC
CASSLSTSVNNEQFF
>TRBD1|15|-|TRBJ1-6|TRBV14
TGTGCCAGCAGCCAAGTCGGACAGGGAAGTTCACCCCTCCACTTT
CASSQVGQGSSPLHF
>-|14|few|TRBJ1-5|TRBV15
TGTGCCACCAGCATGATGTCGGGTGTTCAGCCCCAGCATTTT
CATSMMSGVQPQHF
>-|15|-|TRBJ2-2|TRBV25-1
TGTGCCAGCAGAGACCGAGCGGGCTACCTCGGGGAGCTGTTTTTT
CASRDRAGYLGELFF
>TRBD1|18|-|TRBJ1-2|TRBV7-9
TGTGCCAGCAGCAAAAACTCTATAAGGACAGGAGAAAACTCTGGCTACACCTTC
CASSKNSIRTGENSGYTF
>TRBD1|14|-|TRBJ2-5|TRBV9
TGTGCCAGCAGCGTAGAGGGACAGCAAGAGACCCAGTACTTC
CASSVEGQQETQYF
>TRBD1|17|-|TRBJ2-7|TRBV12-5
TGTGCTAGTGGTAAATACGGCGCCGGGACAGCTACCTACGAGCAGTACTTC
CASGKYGAGTATYEQYF
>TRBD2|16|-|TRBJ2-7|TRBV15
TGTGCCACCAGCAGAGGGGGCGGGGGAAGCTCCTACGAGCAGTACTTC
CATSRGGGGSSYEQYF
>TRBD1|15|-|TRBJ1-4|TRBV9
TGTGCCAGCAGCGTCGAACAGGGGTGGCGTGAAAAACTGTTTTTT
CASSVEQGWREKLFF
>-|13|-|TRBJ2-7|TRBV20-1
TGCAGTGCTAGTGGGACAAAGAGATGGGAGCAGTACTTC
CSASGTKRWEQYF
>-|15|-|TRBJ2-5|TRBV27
TGTGCCAGCAGTGCCTCTACCGGGAGACAGGGGACCCAGTACTTC
CASSASTGRQGTQYF
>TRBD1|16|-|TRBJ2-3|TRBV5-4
TGTGCCAGCAGCTTGGGGACAGGGATTAGGGCAGATACGCAGTATTTT
CASSLGTGIRADTQYF
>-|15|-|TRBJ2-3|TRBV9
TGTGCCAGCAGCAATAGCGGTTTGCGCACAGATACGCAGTATTTT
CASSNSGLRTDTQYF
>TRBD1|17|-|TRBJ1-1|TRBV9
TGTGCCAGCAGCCCCGCCCGCGGACAGGGCTTGAACACTGAAGCTTTCTTT
CASSPARGQGLNTEAFF
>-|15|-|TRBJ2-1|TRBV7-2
TGTGCCAGCAGCTCCCCGGTAGCCCAGTCGATTGAGCAGTTCTTC
CASSSPVAQSIEQFF
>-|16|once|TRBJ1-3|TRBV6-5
TGTGCCAGCAGTTTTAGACAGTTTAGCTCTGGAAACACCATATATTTT
CASSFRQFSSGNTIYF
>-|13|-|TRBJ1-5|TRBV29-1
TGCAGCGTTGAGGGAGGGAAGAACCAGCCCCAGCATTTT
CSVEGGKNQPQHF
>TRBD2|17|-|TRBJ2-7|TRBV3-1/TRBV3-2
TGTGCCAGCAGCCATGCCCGGGGACTAGCGGGATCCTACGAGCAGTACTTC
CASSHARGLAGSYEQYF
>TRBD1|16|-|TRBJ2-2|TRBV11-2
TGTGCCAGCAGCTTAGGGTGGACAGGGAACACCGGGGAGCTGTTTTTT
CASSLGWTGNTGELFF
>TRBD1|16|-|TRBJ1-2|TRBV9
TGTGCCAGCAGCGCCGTCCCGGGACAGGCTAACTATGGCTACACCTTC
CASSAVPGQANYGYTF
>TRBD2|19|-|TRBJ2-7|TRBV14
TGTGCCAGCAGCCAGGAGGGACAGGGCGCCACTAGCGGGAGGTACGAGCAGTACTTC
CASSQEGQGATSGRYEQYF
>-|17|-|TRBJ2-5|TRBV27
TGTGCCAGCAGACCAAGGATTAGACGGAGAGATGGAGAGACCCAGTACTTC
CASRPRIRRRDGETQYF
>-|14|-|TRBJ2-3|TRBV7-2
TGTGCCAGCAGCGCTAGCCCATTTACAGATACGCAGTATTTT
CASSASPFTDTQYF
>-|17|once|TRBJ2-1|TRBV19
TGTGCCAGTAGTATCCTTACTAGCTCCCACTCCTACAATGAGCAGTTCTTC
CASSILTSSHSYNEQFF
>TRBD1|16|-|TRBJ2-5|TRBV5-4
TGTGCCAGCAGCACTCGGACAGGGGGGCGGAAAGAGACCCAGTACTTC
CASSTRTGGRKETQYF
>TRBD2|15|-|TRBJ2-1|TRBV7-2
TGTGCCAGCAGCCCGGGACTAGCGGGCTACAATGAGCAGTTCTTC
CASSPGLAGYNEQFF
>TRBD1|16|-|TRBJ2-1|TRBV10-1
TGCGCCAGCAGTGAGTTGGGACAGGGGCCCAACAATGAGCAGTTCTTC
CASSELGQGPNNEQFF
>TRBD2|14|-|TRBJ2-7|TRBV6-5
TGTGCCAGCAGTTACGGGGCGGGAGGTTCCGAGCAGTACTTC
CASSYGAGGSEQYF
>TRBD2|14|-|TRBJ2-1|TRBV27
TGTGCCAGCAGCTGGACTAGCGAGTACAATGAGCAGTTCTTC
CASSWTSEYNEQFF
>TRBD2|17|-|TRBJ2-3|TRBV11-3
TGTGCCAGCAGCCCAGGACTAGCGGGACCCCTAGTAGATACGCAGTATTTT
CASSPGLAGPLVDTQYF
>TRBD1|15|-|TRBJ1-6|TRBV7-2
TGTGCCAGCAGCCAAATGAGGACAGGGGATTCACCCCTCCACTTT
CASSQMRTGDSPLHF
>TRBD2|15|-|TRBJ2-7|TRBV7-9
TGTGCCAGCAGCCGGACTAGCGGAGCCGCCGACGAGCAGTACTTC
CASSRTSGAADEQYF
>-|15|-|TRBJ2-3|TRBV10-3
TGTGCCATCAGGACCGACAGTGGTTCGGGAGATACGCAGTATTTT
CAIRTDSGSGDTQYF
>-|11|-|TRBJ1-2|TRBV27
TGTGCCAGCGAGGGGGGGGGTGGCTACACCTTC
CASEGGGGYTF
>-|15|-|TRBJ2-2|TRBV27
TGTGCCAGCAGTGTCTGGACTCCGAACACCGGGGAGCTGTTTTTT
CASSVWTPNTGELFF
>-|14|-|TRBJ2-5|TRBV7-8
TGTGCCAGCAGCCCACAGGGGACTCGAGAGACCCAGTACTTC
CASSPQGTRETQYF
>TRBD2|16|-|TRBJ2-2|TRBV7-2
TGTGCCAGCAGCTTAAGGAGCGGGAGGGCCTTGGGGGAGCTGTTTTTT
CASSLRSGRALGELFF
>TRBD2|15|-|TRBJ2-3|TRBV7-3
TGTGCCAGCATTTTGACTAGCGGGAGAACAGATACGCAGTATTTT
CASILTSGRTDTQYF
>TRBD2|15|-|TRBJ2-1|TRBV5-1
TGCGCCAGCAAGTTACTAGCGGGGACATACAATGAGCAGTTCTTC
CASKLLAGTYNEQFF
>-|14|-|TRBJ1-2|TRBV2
TGTGCCAGCAGTGAAGACAGGCGACCATATGGCTACACCTTC
CASSEDRRPYGYTF
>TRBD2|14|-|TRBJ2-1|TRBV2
TGTGCCAGCAGGGACACGGGGGGATACAATGAGCAGTTCTTC
CASRDTGGYNEQFF